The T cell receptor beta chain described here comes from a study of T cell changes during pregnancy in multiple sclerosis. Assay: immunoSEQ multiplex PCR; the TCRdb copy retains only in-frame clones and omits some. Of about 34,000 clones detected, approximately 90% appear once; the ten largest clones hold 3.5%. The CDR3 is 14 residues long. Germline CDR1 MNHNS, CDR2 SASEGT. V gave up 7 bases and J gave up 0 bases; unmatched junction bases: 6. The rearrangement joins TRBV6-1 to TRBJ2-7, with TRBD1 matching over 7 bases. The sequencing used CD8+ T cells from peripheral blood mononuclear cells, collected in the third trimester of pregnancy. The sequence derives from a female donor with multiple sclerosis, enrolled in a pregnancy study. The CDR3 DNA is TGTGCCAGCACCAGGCCAGGGGGCTCCTACGAGCAGTACTTC. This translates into CASTRPGGSYEQYF.